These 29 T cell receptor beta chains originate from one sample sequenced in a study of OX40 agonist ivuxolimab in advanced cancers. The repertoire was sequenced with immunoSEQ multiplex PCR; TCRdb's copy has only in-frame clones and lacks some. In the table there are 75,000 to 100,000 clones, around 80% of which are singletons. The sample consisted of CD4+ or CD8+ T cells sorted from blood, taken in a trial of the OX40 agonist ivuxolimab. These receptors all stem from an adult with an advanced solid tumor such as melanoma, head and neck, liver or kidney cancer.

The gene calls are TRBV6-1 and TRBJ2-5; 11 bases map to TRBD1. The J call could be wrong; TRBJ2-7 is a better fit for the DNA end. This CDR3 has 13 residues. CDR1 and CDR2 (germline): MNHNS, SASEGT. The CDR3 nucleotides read TGTGCCAGCAGTCGGACAGGGGGCAACGAGCAGTACTTC. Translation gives CASSRTGGNEQYF.

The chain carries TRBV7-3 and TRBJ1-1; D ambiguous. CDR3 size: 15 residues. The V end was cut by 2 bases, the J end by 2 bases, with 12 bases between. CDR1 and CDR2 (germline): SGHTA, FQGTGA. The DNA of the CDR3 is TGTGCCAGCAGCTTAGGTAGTCCGGGAAACACTGAAGCTTTCTTT. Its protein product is CASSLGSPGNTEAFF.

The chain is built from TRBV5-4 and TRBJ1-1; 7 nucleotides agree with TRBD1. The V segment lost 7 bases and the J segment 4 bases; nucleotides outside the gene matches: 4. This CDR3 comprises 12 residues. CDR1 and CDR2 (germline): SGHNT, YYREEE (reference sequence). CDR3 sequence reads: CASSQGGTEAFF. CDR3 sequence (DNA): TGTGCCAGCTCTCAGGGGGGCACTGAAGCTTTCTTT.

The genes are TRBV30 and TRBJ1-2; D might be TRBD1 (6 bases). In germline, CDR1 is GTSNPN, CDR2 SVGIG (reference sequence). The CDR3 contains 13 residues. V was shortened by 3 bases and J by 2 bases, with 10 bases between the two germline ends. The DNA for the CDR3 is TGTGCCTGGAGCGGGGGGCCGAACTATGGCTACACCTTC. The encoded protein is CAWSGGPNYGYTF.

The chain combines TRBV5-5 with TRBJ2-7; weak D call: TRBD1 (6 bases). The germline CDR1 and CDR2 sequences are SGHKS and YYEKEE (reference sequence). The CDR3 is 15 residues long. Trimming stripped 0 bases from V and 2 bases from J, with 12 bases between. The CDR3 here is CASSLEQGIPYEQYF. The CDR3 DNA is TGTGCCAGCAGCTTGGAGCAGGGGATCCCCTACGAGCAGTACTTC.

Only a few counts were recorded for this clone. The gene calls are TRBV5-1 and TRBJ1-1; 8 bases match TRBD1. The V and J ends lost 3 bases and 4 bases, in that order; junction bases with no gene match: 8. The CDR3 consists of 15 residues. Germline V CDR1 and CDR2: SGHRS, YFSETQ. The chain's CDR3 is CASSSMDRALTEAFF. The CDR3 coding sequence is TGCGCCAGCAGCTCGATGGACAGGGCTCTCACTGAAGCTTTCTTT. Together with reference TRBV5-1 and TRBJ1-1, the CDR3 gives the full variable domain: KAGVTQTPRYLIKTRGQQVTLSCSPISGHRSVSWYQQTPGQGLQFLFEYFSETQRNKGNFPGRFSGRQFSNSRSEMNVSTLELGDSALYLCASSSMDRALTEAFFGQGTRLTVV.

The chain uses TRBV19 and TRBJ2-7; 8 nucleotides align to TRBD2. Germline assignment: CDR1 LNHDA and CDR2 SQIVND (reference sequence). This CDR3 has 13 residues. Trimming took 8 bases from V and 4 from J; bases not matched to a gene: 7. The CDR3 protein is CASSGGARYEQYF. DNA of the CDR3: TGTGCCAGTTCCGGGGGGGCGCGATACGAGCAGTACTTC.

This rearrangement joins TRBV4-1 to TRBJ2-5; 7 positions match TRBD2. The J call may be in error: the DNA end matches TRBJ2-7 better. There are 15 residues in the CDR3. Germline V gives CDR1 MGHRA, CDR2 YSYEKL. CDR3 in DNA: TGCGCCAGCAGCCAAGATACAGGACTAGCCTACGAGCAGTACTTC. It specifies CASSQDTGLAYEQYF.

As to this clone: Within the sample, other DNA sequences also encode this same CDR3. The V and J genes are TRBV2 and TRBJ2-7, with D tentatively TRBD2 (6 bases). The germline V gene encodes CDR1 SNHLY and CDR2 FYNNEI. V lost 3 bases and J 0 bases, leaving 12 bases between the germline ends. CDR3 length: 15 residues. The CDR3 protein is CASSEGVRGSYEQYF. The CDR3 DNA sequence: TGTGCCAGCAGTGAGGGGGTGCGGGGCTCCTACGAGCAGTACTTC.

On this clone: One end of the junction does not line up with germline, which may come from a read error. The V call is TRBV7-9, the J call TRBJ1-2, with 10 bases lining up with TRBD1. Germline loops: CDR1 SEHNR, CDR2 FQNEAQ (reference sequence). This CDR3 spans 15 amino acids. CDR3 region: CASSQGQGLNYGYTF. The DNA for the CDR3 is TGCGCCAGCAGCCAGGGACAGGGGTTAAACTATGGCTACACCTTC. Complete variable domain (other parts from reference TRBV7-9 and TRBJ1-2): DTGVSQNPRHKITKRGQNVTFRCDPISEHNRLYWYRQTLGQGPEFLTYFQNEAQLEKSRLLSDRFSAERPKGSFSTLEIQRTEQGDSAMYLCASSQGQGLNYGYTFGSGTRLTVV.

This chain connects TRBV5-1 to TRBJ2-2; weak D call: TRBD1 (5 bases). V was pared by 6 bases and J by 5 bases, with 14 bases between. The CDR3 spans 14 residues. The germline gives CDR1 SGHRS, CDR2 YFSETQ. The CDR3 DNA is TGCGCCAGCACTGAGGCAGGGCCAACCGGGGAGCTGTTTTTT. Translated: CASTEAGPTGELFF.

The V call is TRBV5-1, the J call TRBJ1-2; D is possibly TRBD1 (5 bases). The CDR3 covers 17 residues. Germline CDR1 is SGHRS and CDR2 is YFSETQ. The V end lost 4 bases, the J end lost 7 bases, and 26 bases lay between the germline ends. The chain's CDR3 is CASSNPTGTSKDSGYTF. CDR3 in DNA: TGCGCCAGCAGCAATCCAACCGGGACCAGCAAGGACTCTGGCTACACCTTC.

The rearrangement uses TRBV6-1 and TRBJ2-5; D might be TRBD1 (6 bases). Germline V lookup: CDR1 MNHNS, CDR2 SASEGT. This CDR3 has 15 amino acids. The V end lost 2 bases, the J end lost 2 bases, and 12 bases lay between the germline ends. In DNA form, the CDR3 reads TGTGCCAGCAGTGAACAAGGGACACCTCAAGAGACCCAGTACTTC. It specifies CASSEQGTPQETQYF.

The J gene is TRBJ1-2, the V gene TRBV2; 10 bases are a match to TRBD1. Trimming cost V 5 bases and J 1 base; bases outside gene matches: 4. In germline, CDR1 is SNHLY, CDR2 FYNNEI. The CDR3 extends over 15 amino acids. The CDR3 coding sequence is TGTGCCAGCAGTTTCGACAGGGGGCATAACTATGGCTACACCTTC. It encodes CASSFDRGHNYGYTF.

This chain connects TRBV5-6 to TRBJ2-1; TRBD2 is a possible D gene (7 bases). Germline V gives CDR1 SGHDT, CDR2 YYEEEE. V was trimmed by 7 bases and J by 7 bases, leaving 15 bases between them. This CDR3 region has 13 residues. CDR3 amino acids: CASLRGGVNEQFF. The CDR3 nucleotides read TGTGCCAGCCTACGAGGGGGGGTGAATGAGCAGTTCTTC.

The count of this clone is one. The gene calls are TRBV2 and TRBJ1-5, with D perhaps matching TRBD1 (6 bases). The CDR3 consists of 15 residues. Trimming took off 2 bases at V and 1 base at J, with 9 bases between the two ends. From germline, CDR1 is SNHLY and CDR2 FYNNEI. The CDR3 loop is CASSEQGSSNQPQHF. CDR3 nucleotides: TGTGCCAGCAGTGAACAGGGGTCGAGCAATCAGCCCCAGCATTTT.

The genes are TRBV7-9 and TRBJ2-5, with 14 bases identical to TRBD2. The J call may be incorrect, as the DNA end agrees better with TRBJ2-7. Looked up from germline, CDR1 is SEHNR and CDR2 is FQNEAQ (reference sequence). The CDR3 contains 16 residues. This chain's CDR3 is CASSSQGTSGSHEQYF. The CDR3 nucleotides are TGTGCCAGCAGCTCCCAGGGGACTAGCGGGAGCCACGAGCAGTACTTC.

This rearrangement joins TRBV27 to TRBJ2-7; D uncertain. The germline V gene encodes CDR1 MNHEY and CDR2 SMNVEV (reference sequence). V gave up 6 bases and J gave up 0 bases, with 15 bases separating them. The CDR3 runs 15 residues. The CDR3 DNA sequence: TGTGCCAGCAGCCCCAGGCCACTCAGCTCCTACGAGCAGTACTTC. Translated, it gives CASSPRPLSSYEQYF.

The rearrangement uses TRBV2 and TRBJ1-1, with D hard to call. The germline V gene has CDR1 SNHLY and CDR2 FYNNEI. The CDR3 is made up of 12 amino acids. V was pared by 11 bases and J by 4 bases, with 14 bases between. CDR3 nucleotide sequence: TGTGCCCGCTTGAAAGGGAGCACTGAAGCTTTCTTT. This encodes CARLKGSTEAFF.

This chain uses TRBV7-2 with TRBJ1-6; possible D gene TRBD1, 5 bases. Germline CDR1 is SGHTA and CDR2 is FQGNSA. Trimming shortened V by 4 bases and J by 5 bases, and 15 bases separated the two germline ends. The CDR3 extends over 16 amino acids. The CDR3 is CASSSQPGLHNSPLHF. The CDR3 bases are TGTGCCAGCAGCTCGCAGCCAGGGCTCCATAATTCACCCCTCCACTTT.

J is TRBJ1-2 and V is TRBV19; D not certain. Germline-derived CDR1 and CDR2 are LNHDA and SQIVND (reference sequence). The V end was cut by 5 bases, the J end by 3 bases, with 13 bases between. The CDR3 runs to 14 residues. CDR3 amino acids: CASSFRFGDYGYTF. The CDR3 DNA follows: TGTGCCAGTAGTTTTCGGTTCGGTGACTATGGCTACACCTTC.

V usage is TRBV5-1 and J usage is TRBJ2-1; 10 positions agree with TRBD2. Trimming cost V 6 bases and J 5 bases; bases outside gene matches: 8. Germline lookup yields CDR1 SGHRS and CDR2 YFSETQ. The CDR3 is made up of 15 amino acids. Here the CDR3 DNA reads TGCGCCAGCACCTTCAGCCTAGCGGGGGACAATGAGCAGTTCTTC. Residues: CASTFSLAGDNEQFF.

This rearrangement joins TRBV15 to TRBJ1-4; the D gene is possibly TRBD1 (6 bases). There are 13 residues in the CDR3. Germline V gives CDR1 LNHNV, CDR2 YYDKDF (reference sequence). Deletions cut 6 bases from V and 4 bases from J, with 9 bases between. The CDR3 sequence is CATSSGDNEKLFF. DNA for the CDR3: TGTGCCACCAGTTCAGGGGATAATGAAAAACTGTTTTTT.

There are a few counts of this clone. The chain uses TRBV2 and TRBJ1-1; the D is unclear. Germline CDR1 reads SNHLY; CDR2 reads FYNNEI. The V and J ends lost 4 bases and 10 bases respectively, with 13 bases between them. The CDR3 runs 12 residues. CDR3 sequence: CASSAELQRAFF. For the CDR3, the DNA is TGTGCCAGCAGTGCAGAGCTCCAGCGAGCTTTCTTT.

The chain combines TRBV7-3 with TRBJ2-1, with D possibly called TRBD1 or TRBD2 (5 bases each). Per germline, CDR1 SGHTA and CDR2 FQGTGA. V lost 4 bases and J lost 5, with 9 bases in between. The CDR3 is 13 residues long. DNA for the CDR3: TGTGCCAGCAGCTCGGGACCCAACAATGAGCAGTTCTTC. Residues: CASSSGPNNEQFF.

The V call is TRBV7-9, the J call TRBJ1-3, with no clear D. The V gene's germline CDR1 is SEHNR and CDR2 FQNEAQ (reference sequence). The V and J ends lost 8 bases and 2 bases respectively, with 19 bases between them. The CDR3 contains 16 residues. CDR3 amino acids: CASSYLAHTAGNTIYF. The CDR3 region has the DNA TGTGCCAGCTCTTACCTGGCGCACACGGCTGGAAACACCATATATTTT.

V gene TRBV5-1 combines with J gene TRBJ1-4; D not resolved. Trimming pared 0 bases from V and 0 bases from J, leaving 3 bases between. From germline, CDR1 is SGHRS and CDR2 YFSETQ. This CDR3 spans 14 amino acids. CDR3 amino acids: CASSLVATNEKLFF. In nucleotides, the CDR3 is TGCGCCAGCAGCTTGGTAGCAACTAATGAAAAACTGTTTTTT. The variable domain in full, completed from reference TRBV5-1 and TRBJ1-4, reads KAGVTQTPRYLIKTRGQQVTLSCSPISGHRSVSWYQQTPGQGLQFLFEYFSETQRNKGNFPGRFSGRQFSNSRSEMNVSTLELGDSALYLCASSLVATNEKLFFGSGTQLSVL.

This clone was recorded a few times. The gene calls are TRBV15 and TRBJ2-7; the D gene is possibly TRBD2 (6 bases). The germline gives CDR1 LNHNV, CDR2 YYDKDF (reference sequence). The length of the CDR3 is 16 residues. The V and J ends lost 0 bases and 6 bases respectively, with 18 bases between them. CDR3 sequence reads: CATSREGGVPLPEQYF. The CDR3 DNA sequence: TGTGCCACCAGCAGAGAAGGAGGGGTCCCCCTCCCCGAGCAGTACTTC.

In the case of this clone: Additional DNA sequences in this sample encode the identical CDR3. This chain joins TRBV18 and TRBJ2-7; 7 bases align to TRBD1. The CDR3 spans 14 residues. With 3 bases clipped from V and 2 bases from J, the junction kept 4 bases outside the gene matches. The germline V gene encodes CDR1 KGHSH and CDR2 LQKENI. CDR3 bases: TGTGCCAGCTCACCCCGACAGGGCCCCTACGAGCAGTACTTC. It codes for CASSPRQGPYEQYF.